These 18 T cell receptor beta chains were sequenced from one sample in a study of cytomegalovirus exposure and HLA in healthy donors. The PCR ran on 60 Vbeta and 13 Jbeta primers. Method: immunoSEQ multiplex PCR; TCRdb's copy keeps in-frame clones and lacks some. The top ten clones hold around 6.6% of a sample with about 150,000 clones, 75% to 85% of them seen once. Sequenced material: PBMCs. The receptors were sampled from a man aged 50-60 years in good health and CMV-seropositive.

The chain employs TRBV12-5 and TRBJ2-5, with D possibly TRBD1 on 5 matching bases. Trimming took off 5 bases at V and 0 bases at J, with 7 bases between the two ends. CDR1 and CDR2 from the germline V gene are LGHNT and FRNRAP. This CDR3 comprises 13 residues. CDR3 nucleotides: TGTGCTAGTGGTGGGGCTCACCAAGAGACCCAGTACTTC. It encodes CASGGAHQETQYF.

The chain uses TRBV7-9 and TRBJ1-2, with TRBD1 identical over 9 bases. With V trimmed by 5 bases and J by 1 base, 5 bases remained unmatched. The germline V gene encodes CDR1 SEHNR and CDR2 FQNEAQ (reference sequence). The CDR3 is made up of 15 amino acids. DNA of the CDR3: TGTGCCAGCAGCGGGGGACAGGGAATTAACTATGGCTACACCTTC. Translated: CASSGGQGINYGYTF.

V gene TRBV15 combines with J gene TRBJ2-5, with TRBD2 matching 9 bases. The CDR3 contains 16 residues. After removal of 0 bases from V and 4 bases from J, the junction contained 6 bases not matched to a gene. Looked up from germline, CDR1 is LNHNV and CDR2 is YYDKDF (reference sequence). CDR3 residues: CATSRDLAGGRETQYF. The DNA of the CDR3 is TGTGCCACCAGCAGAGATCTCGCGGGAGGGCGAGAGACCCAGTACTTC.

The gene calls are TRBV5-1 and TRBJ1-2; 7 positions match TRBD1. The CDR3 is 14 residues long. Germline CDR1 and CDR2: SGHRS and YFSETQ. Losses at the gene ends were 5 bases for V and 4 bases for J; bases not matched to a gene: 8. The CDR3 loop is CASRSPGGTYGYTF. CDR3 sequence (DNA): TGCGCCAGCAGATCACCAGGGGGAACCTATGGCTACACCTTC.

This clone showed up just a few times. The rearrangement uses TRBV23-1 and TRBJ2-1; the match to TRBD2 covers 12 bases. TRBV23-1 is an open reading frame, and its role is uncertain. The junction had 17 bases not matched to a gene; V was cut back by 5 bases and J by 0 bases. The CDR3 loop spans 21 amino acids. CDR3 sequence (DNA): TGCGCCAGCAGTGCTACTCCGGGACGGAGACTAGCGGGGGCCTCCTACAATGAGCAGTTCTTC. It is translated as CASSATPGRRLAGASYNEQFF.

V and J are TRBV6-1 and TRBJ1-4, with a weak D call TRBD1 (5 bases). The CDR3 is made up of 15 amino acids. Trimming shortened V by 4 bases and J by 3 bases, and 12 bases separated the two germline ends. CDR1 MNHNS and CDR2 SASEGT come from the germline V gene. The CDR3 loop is CASSGSRDSNEKLFF. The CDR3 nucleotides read TGTGCCAGCAGTGGAAGCAGGGATTCTAATGAAAAACTGTTTTTT.

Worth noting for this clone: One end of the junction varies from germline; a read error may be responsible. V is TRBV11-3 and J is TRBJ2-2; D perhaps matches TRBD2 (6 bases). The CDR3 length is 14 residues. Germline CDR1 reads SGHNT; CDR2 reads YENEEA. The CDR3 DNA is TGTGCCAGCAGCCCTGGGGGGAACGCCGGGGAGCTGTTTTTT. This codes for CASSPGGNAGELFF.

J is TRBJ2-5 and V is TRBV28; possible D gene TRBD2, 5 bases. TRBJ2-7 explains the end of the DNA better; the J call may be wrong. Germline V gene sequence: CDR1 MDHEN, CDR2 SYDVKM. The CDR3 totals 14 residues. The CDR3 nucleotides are TGTGCCAGCAGTTTATTGAGGGTAGCGTACGAGCAGTACTTC. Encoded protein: CASSLLRVAYEQYF.

The chain's CDR3 is CAGNKDRGDNQPQHF. The CDR3 nucleotides read TGTGCCGGCAATAAGGACAGGGGAGACAATCAGCCCCAGCATTTT. This chain connects TRBV28 to TRBJ1-5; the match to TRBD1 covers 9 bases. J lost 3 bases, V lost 11 bases, and 11 bases had no gene match. The CDR3 consists of 15 residues. Germline values: CDR1 MDHEN, CDR2 SYDVKM.

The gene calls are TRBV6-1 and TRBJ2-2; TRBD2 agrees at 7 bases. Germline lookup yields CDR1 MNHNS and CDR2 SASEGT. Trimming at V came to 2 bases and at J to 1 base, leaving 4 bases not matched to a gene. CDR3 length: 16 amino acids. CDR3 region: CASSETGGLNTGELFF. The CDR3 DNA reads TGTGCCAGCAGTGAAACGGGAGGATTGAACACCGGGGAGCTGTTTTTT.

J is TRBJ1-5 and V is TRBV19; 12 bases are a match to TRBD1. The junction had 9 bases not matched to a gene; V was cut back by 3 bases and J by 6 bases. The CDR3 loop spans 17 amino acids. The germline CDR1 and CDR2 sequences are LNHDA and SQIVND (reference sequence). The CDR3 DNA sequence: TGTGCCAGTAGTATCCGTCCAAGGGACAGGGGGCTTCAGCCCCAGCATTTT. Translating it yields CASSIRPRDRGLQPQHF. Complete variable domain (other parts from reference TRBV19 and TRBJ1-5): DGGITQSPKYLFRKEGQNVTLSCEQNLNHDAMYWYRQDPGQGLRLIYYSQIVNDFQKGDIAEGYSVSREKKESFPLTVTSAQKNPTAFYLCASSIRPRDRGLQPQHFGDGTRLSIL.

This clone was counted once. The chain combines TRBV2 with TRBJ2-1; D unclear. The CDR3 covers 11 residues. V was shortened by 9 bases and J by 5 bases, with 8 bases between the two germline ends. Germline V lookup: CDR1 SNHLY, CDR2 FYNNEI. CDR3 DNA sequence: TGTGCCAGATTTTATAACAATGAGCAGTTCTTC. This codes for CARFYNNEQFF.

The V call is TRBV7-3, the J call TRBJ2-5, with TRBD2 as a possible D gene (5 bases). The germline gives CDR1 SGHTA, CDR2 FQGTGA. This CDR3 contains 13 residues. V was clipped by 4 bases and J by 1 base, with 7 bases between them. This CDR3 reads CASSSLAQETQYF. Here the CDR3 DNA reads TGTGCCAGCAGCTCTCTAGCCCAAGAGACCCAGTACTTC. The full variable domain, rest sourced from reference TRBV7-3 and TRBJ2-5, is GAGVSQTPSNKVTEKGKYVELRCDPISGHTALYWYRQSLGQGPEFLIYFQGTGAADDSGLPNDRFFAVRPEGSVSTLKIQRTERGDSAVYLCASSSLAQETQYFGPGTRLLVL.

CDR3 DNA: TGTGCCAGCAGCGCCACAGCCTATGGCTACACCTTC. This codes for CASSATAYGYTF. This sequence joins TRBV9 and TRBJ1-2; D gene unclear. CDR1 and CDR2 from the germline V gene are SGDLS and YYNGEE. The CDR3 sequence is 12 residues long. V lost 3 bases and J 4 bases, leaving 7 bases between the germline ends.

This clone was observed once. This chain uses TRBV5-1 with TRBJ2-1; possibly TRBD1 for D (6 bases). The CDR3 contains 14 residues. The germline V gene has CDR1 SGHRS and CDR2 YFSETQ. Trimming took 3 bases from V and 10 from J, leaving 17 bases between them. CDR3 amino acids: CASSSNGQSVEQFF. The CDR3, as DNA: TGCGCCAGCAGCTCGAATGGACAGTCAGTCGAGCAGTTCTTC.

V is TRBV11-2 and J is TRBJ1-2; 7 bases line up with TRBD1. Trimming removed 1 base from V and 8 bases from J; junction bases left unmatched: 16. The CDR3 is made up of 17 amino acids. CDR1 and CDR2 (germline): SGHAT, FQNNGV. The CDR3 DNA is TGTGCCAGCAGCTTAGGGGACAGTACTACCCGTAGTGGGGGCTACACCTTC. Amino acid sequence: CASSLGDSTTRSGGYTF.

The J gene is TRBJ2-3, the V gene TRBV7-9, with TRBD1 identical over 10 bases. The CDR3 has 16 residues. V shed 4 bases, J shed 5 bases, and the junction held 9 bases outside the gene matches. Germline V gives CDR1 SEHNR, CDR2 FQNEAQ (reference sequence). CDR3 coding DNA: TGTGCCAGCAGCTCCTTCGACAGGGGGCCCGGAGATACGCAGTATTTT. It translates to CASSSFDRGPGDTQYF.

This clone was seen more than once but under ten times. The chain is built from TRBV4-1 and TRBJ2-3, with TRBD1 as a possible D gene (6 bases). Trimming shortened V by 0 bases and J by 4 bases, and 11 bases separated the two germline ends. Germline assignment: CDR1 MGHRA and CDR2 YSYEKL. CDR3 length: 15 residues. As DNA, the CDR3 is TGCGCCAGCAGCCAAGATTATGGGGGCGCAGATACGCAGTATTTT. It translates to CASSQDYGGADTQYF.